These 4 T cell receptor beta chains share one sample of origin, sequenced in a study of a mutant IDH1 vaccine in newly diagnosed glioma. These receptors are not linked to any known antigen. Time point described: week 11, during vaccination. Vaccinated patients received 300 ug of mutant IDH1 20-mer peptide per dose, with topical imiquimod. TCRdb's table, derived via immunoSEQ multiplex PCR, lists solely in-frame clones and lacks some. Of roughly 120,000 clones detected, roughly 78% appear once; the ten largest clones hold under 7%. The sample in question was PBMCs, obtained from a glioma patient whose treatment included an IDH1 peptide vaccine. The receptors here all came from a man aged 35-49 years with glioma.

This clone was recorded only once. This chain connects TRBV4-2 to TRBJ2-7, with D possibly matching TRBD2 (5 bases). V was cut by 3 bases and J by 7 bases, with 16 bases left in between. Germline V gene data show CDR1 as LGHNA and CDR2 as YNFKEQ. The CDR3 contains 14 residues. CDR3 loop: CASSQEHVSGEQYF. CDR3 sequence (DNA): TGTGCCAGCAGCCAGGAACATGTTTCGGGGGAGCAGTACTTC.

The rearrangement uses TRBV28 and TRBJ2-7; D is unresolved. This CDR3 comprises 13 residues. Germline CDR1 MDHEN, CDR2 SYDVKM. Trimming took 6 bases from V and 5 from J, leaving 14 bases between them. Here the CDR3 reads CASRISRGHEQYF. The CDR3 DNA sequence: TGTGCCAGCAGAATATCCCGCGGCCACGAGCAGTACTTC.

This clone was found a few times. The rearrangement links TRBV6-5 to TRBJ1-1; perhaps TRBD1 as D (5 bases). The V gene lost 4 bases and the J gene lost 5 bases, with 11 bases spanning the gap. Germline loops: CDR1 MNHEY, CDR2 SVGAGI. This CDR3 spans 13 amino acids. CDR3 nucleotide sequence: TGTGCCAGCAGTTTAGCGGGGGTAACTGAAGCTTTCTTT. Translated, it gives CASSLAGVTEAFF.

This clone has only a few counts. This chain links TRBV19 with TRBJ1-1; D gene uncertain. The ends were cut back, 5 bases at V and 11 bases at J, with 18 bases in the middle. Germline V gene data show CDR1 as LNHDA and CDR2 as SQIVND (reference sequence). The CDR3 is 13 amino acids. The CDR3 loop reads CASSEVSAHEAFF. The CDR3 DNA reads as TGTGCCAGTAGTGAGGTGTCAGCCCACGAGGCTTTCTTT.